These T cell receptor beta chains were read from a single sample in a study of OX40 agonist ivuxolimab in advanced cancers. The protocol was immunoSEQ multiplex PCR, while the TCRdb copy is restricted to in-frame clones and leaves out a portion. The table includes 75,000 to 95,000 clones, about 88% detected once. The material was CD4+ or CD8+ T cells sorted from blood, obtained in a trial of the OX40 agonist ivuxolimab. These receptors all stem from an adult with an advanced solid tumor such as melanoma, head and neck, liver or kidney cancer. Both conserved end residues are trimmed from each CDR3.

TRBV14	TRBJ2-1	ASSQVELPGVDYNEQF
TRBV28	TRBJ2-2	ASSRDNQNTGELF
TRBV28	TRBJ2-2	ASSLNGWFANTGELF
TRBV5-4	TRBJ2-2	ASSLVVASGLTGELF
TRBV5-1	TRBJ2-3	ASSRTGGSTDTQY
TRBV27	TRBJ2-3	ASSPGTGGVDTDTQY
TRBV5-4	TRBJ2-3	ASSLQTTSTDTQY
TRBV15	TRBJ2-3	ATSRDILTGSDTQY
TRBV7-2	TRBJ2-5	ASSLAGTLQETQY
TRBV19	TRBJ2-5	ASSIGGTGSIGETQY
TRBV9	TRBJ2-5	ASSASIQGPQETQY
TRBV5-4	TRBJ1-1	ASSFGPGTTRTEAF
TRBV23-1	TRBJ1-1	ASTQPGEAF
TRBV2	TRBJ2-5	ASSDSARASQETQY
TRBV5-4	TRBJ2-1	ASSLDSGGGFYNEQF
TRBV28	TRBJ1-1	ASSSGAQMSEAF
TRBV21-1	TRBJ1-2	ASSKVGGGSGYT
TRBV6-1	TRBJ2-2	ASSLRTNTGELF
TRBV30	TRBJ2-1	AWSAVAGPYNEQF
TRBV5-6	TRBJ2-5	ASSLMVRVGPETQY
TRBV2	TRBJ1-3	ASTLQDGSGNTIY
TRBV7-2	TRBJ2-3	ASSPGATAQY
TRBV28	TRBJ1-1	ASSQSDRKAF
TRBV19	TRBJ1-1	ASSIDTGAEAF
TRBV7-6	TRBJ2-5	ASSLDPSGGQETQY
TRBV5-1	TRBJ2-5	ASTPGVQETQY
TRBV7-2	TRBJ2-7	ASSLASDSPGEY
TRBV11-2	TRBJ2-5	ASSFGPRETQY
TRBV2	TRBJ2-3	ASSESRPSTDTQY
TRBV4-3	TRBJ2-2	ASTSSALNTGELF
TRBV7-9	TRBJ1-1	ASSQTGYGTEAF
TRBV5-4	TRBJ2-3	ASSLNTDTQY
TRBV5-3	TRBJ2-2	ARNPEPRKAGELF
TRBV18	TRBJ2-1	ASSLGQNEQF
TRBV28	TRBJ1-4	ASSLETETTNEKLF
TRBV14	TRBJ2-5	ASSQLRVETQY
TRBV11-2	TRBJ2-7	ASSVAQGPPYEQY
TRBV5-4	TRBJ1-5	ASSLAPGGNQPQH
TRBV9	TRBJ1-1	ASSPRTQNTEAF
TRBV7-9	TRBJ2-7	ASSLAEPYEQY
TRBV28	TRBJ1-5	ASRGQGGVQPQH
TRBV7-2	TRBJ1-4	ASSSRGGANEKLF
TRBV11-2	TRBJ2-3	ASSLVVSSGGSDTQY
TRBV27	TRBJ2-5	ASSLSSGIGETQY
TRBV20-1	TRBJ2-5	SGDSQETQY
TRBV2	TRBJ2-5	ASGMPAGTQY
TRBV11-3	TRBJ1-2	ASSPVPIPYGYT
TRBV7-2	TRBJ1-1	ASSETPSYTEAF
TRBV9	TRBJ2-3	ASSVKPGPKGTDTQY
TRBV6-6	TRBJ1-1	ASSPPTGKRHTEAF
TRBV19	TRBJ2-3	ASSPGGPYTQY
TRBV19	TRBJ1-2	ASSSQRGYGYT
TRBV9	TRBJ1-4	ASSVGATNEKLF
TRBV19	TRBJ2-7	ASSMSGRRSYEQY
TRBV9	TRBJ2-2	ASSVENTNTGELF
TRBV4-1	TRBJ1-3	ASSQAEGGGFSGNTIY
TRBV6-1	TRBJ1-2	ASSESEGTTGYT
TRBV7-9	TRBJ1-1	ASSPSSPLNTEAF
TRBV6-5	TRBJ1-3	ASSRGNGNTIY
TRBV4-3	TRBJ1-1	ASSQALLYTEAF